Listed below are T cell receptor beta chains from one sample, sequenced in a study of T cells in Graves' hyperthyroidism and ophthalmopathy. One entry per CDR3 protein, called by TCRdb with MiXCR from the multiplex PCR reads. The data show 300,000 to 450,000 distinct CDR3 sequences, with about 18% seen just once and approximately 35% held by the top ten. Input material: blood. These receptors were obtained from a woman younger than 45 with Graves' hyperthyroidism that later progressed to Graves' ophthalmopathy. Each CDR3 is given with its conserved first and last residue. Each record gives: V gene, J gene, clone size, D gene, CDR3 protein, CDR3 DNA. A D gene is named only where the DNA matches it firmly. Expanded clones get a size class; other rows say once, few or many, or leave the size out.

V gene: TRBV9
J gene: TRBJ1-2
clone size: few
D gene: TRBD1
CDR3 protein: CASSAWDRPTDYGYTF
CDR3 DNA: TGTGCCAGCAGTGCATGGGACAGGCCGACGGATTATGGCTACACCTTC

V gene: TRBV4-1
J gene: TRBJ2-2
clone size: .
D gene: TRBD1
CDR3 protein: CASSHPTGVELFF
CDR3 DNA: TGCGCCAGCAGCCACCCGACAGGGGTTGAGCTGTTTTTT

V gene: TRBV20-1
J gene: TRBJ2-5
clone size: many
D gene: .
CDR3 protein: CSARDTHRQETQYF
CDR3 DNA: TGCAGTGCTAGAGATACTCACAGGCAAGAGACCCAGTACTTC

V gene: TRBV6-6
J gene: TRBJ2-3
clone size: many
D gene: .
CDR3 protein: CASSYSGTSQDTQYF
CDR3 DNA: TGTGCCAGCAGTTACTCAGGGACTTCCCAGGATACGCAGTATTTT

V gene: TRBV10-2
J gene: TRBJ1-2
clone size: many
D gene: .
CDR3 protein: CASSDFDINWGYTF
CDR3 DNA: TGCGCCAGCAGTGATTTCGACATAAATTGGGGCTACACCTTC

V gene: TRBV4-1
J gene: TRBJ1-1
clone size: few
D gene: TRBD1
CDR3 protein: CASSQPPGQLNTEAFF
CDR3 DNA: TGCGCCAGCAGCCAGCCCCCGGGACAGCTCAACACTGAAGCTTTCTTT

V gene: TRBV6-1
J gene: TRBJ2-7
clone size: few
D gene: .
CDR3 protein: CASSEAGAGNEQYF
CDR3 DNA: TGTGCCAGCAGTGAAGCGGGGGCCGGGAACGAGCAGTACTTC

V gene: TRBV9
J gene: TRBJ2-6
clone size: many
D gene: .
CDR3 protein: CASSPPTGANVLTF
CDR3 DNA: TGTGCCAGCAGCCCGCCAACTGGGGCCAACGTCCTGACTTTC

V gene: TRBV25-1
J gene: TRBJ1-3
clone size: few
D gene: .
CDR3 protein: CASSERLASGIEGNTIYF
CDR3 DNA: TGTGCCAGCAGCGAACGATTAGCCAGCGGGATAGAAGGAAACACCATATATTTT

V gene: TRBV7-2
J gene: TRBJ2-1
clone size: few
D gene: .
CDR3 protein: CASSLSLSNEQFF
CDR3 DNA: TGTGCCAGCAGCTTATCCCTTTCAAATGAGCAGTTCTTC

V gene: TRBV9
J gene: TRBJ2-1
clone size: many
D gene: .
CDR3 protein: CASSVERAREQFF
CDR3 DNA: TGTGCCAGCAGCGTAGAAAGGGCCCGAGAGCAGTTCTTC

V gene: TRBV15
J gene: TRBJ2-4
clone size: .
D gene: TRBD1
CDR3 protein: CATSEGQAGKNIQYF
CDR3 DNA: TGTGCCACCAGCGAGGGACAGGCGGGGAAAAACATTCAGTACTTC

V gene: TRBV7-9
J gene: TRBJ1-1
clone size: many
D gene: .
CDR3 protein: CASSLVSDRNTEAFF
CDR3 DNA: TGTGCCAGCAGCTTAGTTTCGGACCGAAACACTGAAGCTTTCTTT

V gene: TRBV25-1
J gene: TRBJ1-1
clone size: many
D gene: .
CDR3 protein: CASSESKGAGAFF
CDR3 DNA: TGTGCCAGCAGTGAATCAAAAGGGGCTGGCGCTTTCTTT

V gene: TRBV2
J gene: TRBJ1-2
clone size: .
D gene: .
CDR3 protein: CASSGRVTYGYTF
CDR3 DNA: TGTGCCAGCTCGGGGAGGGTGACCTATGGCTACACCTTC

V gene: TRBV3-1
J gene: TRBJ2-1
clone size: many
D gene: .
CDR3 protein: CASSQDTRDPRGEQFF
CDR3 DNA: TGTGCCAGCAGCCAAGATACTCGGGACCCTCGAGGTGAGCAGTTCTTC

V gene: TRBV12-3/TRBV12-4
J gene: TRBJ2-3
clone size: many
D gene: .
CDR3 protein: CASSRPDQDTQYF
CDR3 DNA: TGTGCCAGCAGCCGACCGGACCAAGATACGCAGTATTTT

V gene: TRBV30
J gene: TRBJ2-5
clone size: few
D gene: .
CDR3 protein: CAWSGLVKGETQYF
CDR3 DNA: TGTGCCTGGAGTGGACTAGTTAAGGGGGAGACCCAGTACTTC

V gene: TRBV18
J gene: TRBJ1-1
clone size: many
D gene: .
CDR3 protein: CASSPRGAEYTEAFF
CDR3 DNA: TGTGCCAGCTCACCTCGGGGGGCGGAATACACTGAAGCTTTCTTT

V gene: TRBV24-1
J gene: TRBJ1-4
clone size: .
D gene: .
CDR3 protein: CATLAEKLFF
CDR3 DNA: TGTGCCACCCTCGCTGAAAAACTGTTTTTT

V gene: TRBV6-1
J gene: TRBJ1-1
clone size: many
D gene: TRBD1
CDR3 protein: CASRRTGSLSEAFF
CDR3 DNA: TGTGCCAGCAGGAGGACAGGGAGTCTTTCTGAAGCTTTCTTT

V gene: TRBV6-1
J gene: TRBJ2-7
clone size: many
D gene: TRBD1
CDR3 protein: CASRELGQGVNEQYF
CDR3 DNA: TGTGCCAGCAGGGAACTCGGACAGGGGGTCAACGAGCAGTACTTC

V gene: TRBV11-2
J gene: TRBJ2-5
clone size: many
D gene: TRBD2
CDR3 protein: CASSRGTSGEQETQYF
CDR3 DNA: TGTGCCAGCAGCCGCGGGACTAGCGGGGAGCAAGAGACCCAGTACTTC

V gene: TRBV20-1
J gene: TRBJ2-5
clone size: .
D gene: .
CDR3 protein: CSASYSPRVEAQYF
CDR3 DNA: TGCAGTGCTAGCTACAGCCCGCGGGTTGAGGCCCAGTACTTC

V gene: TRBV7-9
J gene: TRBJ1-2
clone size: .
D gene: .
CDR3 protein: CASSFGEYGDGYTF
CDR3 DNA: TGTGCCAGCAGCTTTGGGGAGTACGGCGATGGCTACACCTTC

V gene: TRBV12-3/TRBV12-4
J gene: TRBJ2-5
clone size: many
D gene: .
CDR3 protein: CASIQAGRSETQYF
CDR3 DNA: TGTGCCAGCATTCAAGCCGGGCGTTCGGAGACCCAGTACTTC

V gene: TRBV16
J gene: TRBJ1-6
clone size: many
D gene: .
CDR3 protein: CASSHAGESYNSPLHF
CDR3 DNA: TGTGCCAGCAGCCACGCAGGGGAATCCTATAATTCACCCCTCCACTTT

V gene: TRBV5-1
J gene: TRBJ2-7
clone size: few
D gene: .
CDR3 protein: CASSLEGRYEQYF
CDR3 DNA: TGCGCCAGCAGCTTGGAGGGCAGGTACGAGCAGTACTTC

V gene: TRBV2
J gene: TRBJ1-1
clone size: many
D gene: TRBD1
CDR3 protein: CASRGQINTEAFF
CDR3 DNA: TGTGCCAGTAGGGGACAGATTAACACTGAAGCTTTCTTT

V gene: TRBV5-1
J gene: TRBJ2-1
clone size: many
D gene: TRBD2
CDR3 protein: CASSPTLAAYNEQFF
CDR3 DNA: TGCGCCAGCAGCCCCACCCTAGCGGCCTACAATGAGCAGTTCTTC

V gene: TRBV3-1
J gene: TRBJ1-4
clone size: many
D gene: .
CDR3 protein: CASSQAGRGTNEKLFF
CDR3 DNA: TGTGCCAGCAGCCAAGCGGGGAGGGGAACTAATGAAAAACTGTTTTTT

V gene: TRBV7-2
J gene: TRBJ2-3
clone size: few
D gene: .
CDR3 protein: CASSLVGGSTDTQYF
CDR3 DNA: TGTGCCAGCAGCTTAGTTGGGGGGAGCACAGATACGCAGTATTTT

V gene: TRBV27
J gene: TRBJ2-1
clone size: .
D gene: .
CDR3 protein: CASSYFSTHSYNEQFF
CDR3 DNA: TGTGCCAGCAGTTATTTCAGCACCCACTCCTACAATGAGCAGTTCTTC

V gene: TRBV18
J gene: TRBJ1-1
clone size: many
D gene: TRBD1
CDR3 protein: CASSRQGATEAFF
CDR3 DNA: TGTGCCAGCTCCCGACAGGGTGCCACTGAAGCTTTCTTT

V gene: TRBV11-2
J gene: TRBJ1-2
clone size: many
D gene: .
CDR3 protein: CASSPSGTRYGYTF
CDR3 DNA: TGTGCCAGCAGCCCCTCCGGGACCCGCTATGGCTACACCTTC

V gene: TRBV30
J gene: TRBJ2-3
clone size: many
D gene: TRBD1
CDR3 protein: CAWRLQGTDTQYF
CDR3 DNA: TGTGCCTGGAGACTACAGGGGACAGATACGCAGTATTTT

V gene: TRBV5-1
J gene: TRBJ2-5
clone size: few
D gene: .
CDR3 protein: CASSLLGGRQETQYF
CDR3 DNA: TGCGCCAGCAGCTTGCTAGGAGGGAGACAAGAGACCCAGTACTTC

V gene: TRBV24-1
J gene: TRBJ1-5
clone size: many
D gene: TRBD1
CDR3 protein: CATSDPGQADQPQHF
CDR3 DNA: TGTGCCACCAGTGATCCGGGACAGGCCGATCAGCCCCAGCATTTT

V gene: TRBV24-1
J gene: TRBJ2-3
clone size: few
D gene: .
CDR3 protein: CATSDSMGTNTQYF
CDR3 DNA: TGTGCCACCAGTGATAGCATGGGGACAAATACGCAGTATTTT

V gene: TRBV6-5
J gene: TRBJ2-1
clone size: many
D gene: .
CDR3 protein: CASSYRGVLDEQFF
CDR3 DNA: TGTGCCAGCAGTTACCGGGGAGTGTTGGATGAGCAGTTCTTC

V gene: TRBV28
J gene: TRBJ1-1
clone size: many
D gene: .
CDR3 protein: CASSYQNEAFF
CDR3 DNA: TGTGCCAGCAGTTACCAAAACGAAGCTTTCTTT